The entry that follows covers one T cell receptor (beta chain) sequence. The antigen is unknown. This sample is drawn from a study of shared clonotypes between healthy human individuals. CD45RO-negative, CCR7-positively selected cells formed the naive CD8 fraction, excluding terminally differentiated effector memory CD45RA+ cells. The CDR3 spans 17 residues. Losses at the gene ends were 0 bases for V and 5 bases for J; bases not matched to a gene: 4. Germline V lookup: CDR1 WSHSY, CDR2 SAAADI. Findings and caveats of the study: Clonotypes not shared had lower generation probabilities than those common to all four donors.

Authors' methods: Filtering differed since immunoSEQ provided only junctions, with no quality scores. Only in-frame clones appear in the TCRdb table, and some are missing; sequencing was by immunoSEQ multiplex PCR. V, J and clone size derive from that table, while D and trimming were established from the DNA sequence. The repertoire holds under 2,000,000 clones, with approximately 95% as singletons. The receptor's source is a man aged 18 to 29 in good health. V is TRBV10-2 and J is TRBJ2-3; TRBD2 aligns across 14 bases. Sequenced: naive CD8+ T cells sorted from blood. The CDR3 DNA is TGCGCCAGCAGTGAGTCGGGACTAGCGGGAGACATAGATACGCAGTATTTT. Its translation: CASSESGLAGDIDTQYF.